This is a list of T cell receptor beta chains from one sample in a study of response to subunit inactivated influenza vaccine. MiXCR was run by TCRdb on the RT-PCR reads, yielding one entry per CDR3 protein. The sample holds 450,000 to 600,000 distinct CDR3 sequences, about 7.2% seen once. Specimen: PBMCs from blood, collected less than 25 months after vaccination. These receptors came from a man between 50 and 69 years old who received an inactivated influenza vaccine. The CDR3 runs from the conserved cysteine through the conserved F or W. The D gene is left open where the match is weak. The size of a clone is reported for some rows only, either as once, few or many, or as a class for expanded clones.

size | J | V | D | DNA | CDR3
- | TRBJ2-5 | TRBV28 | - | TGTGCCAGCACCCTGCCAGGACAAGAGACCCAGTACTTC | CASTLPGQETQYF
few | TRBJ2-4 | TRBV12-3/TRBV12-4 | - | TGTGCCAGCAGTTTGCCAGGGAGTGGAGCCAAAAACATTCAGTACTTC | CASSLPGSGAKNIQYF
many | TRBJ2-7 | TRBV29-1 | - | TGCAGCGTTGGGTCAGGCGAAGTCCAGCAGTACTTC | CSVGSGEVQQYF
few | TRBJ2-7 | TRBV12-3/TRBV12-4 | - | TGTGCCAGCAGTTTAGGGGACCCTAAGGTCTACGAGCAGTACTTC | CASSLGDPKVYEQYF
many | TRBJ2-3 | TRBV27 | - | TGTGCCAGCAGGACCCGGACCCCCGATGCCAAAGATACGCAGTATTTT | CASRTRTPDAKDTQYF
- | TRBJ2-5 | TRBV20-1 | - | TGCAGTGCTGGCAAAGAGTGGACCCAGTACTTC | CSAGKEWTQYF
few | TRBJ1-5 | TRBV10-3 | TRBD1 | TGTGCCATCCGGGGACAGGGGAGCAATCAGCCCCAGCATTTT | CAIRGQGSNQPQHF
- | TRBJ1-4 | TRBV7-2 | - | TGTGCCAGCAGCCAAACAGGTTACGGTGAAAAACTGTTTTTT | CASSQTGYGEKLFF
- | TRBJ2-6 | TRBV11-2 | TRBD1 | TGTGCCAGCAGATCCTTGAGAGGGACAGGGGGGCTCGGGGCCAACGTCCTGACTTTC | CASRSLRGTGGLGANVLTF
few | TRBJ1-2 | TRBV27 | - | TGTGCCAGCACCCCCGGCGGGGGGGCCAGCTCTAACTATGGCTACACCTTC | CASTPGGGASSNYGYTF
many | TRBJ1-1 | TRBV20-1 | - | TGCAGTGCTAGGGACAGGAACACTGAAGCTTTCTTT | CSARDRNTEAFF
- | TRBJ2-2 | TRBV11-2 | TRBD1 | TGTGCCAGCAGCTTTGGACAGGGGACCGGGGAGCTGTTTTTT | CASSFGQGTGELFF
few | TRBJ1-1 | TRBV9 | TRBD1 | TGTGCCAGCAGCACAAGAGCAGGGGGTTTTGACACTGAAGCTTTCTTT | CASSTRAGGFDTEAFF
- | TRBJ2-5 | TRBV27 | TRBD2 | TGTGCCAGCAGTCTGGGACTAGCGGGAGTAAAAGAGACCCAGTACTTC | CASSLGLAGVKETQYF
- | TRBJ2-7 | TRBV20-1 | - | TGCAGTGCCAGACATATCCGGGACCCAATAACCTACGAGCAGTACTTC | CSARHIRDPITYEQYF
- | TRBJ2-4 | TRBV12-3/TRBV12-4 | - | TGTGCCATCGCCTCGTTCGGCAAAAACATTCAGTACTTC | CAIASFGKNIQYF
few | TRBJ1-5 | TRBV5-1 | - | TGCGCCAGCAGCTTGGCCAGGGCAAATCAGCCCCAGCATTTT | CASSLARANQPQHF
- | TRBJ2-7 | TRBV7-8 | TRBD1 | TGTGCCAGCAGCTTATACCTGGGACAGGGTTACGAGCAGTACTTC | CASSLYLGQGYEQYF
few | TRBJ2-1 | TRBV29-1 | TRBD1 | TGCAGCGTTCACCCCGGGACAGGGGGCTACAATGAGCAGTTCTTC | CSVHPGTGGYNEQFF
few | TRBJ1-2 | TRBV28 | - | TGTGCCAGCACCCCCACGGGCATGGGCTATGGCTACACCTTC | CASTPTGMGYGYTF
few | TRBJ1-1 | TRBV6-1 | TRBD1 | TGTGCCAGCAGAACGACAGGGGGCATAACTGAAGCTTTCTTT | CASRTTGGITEAFF
- | TRBJ1-1 | TRBV6-1 | - | TGTGCCAGCAGTCCCACGGGGTATTTGAACACTGAAGCTTTCTTT | CASSPTGYLNTEAFF
- | TRBJ2-7 | TRBV20-1 | TRBD2 | TGCAGTGCGGCAGGACTAGCGGGAGTGCAGTACTTC | CSAAGLAGVQYF
- | TRBJ2-3 | TRBV28 | - | TGTGCCACCCTAAGTAGGGGCACAGATACGCAGTATTTT | CATLSRGTDTQYF
many | TRBJ2-3 | TRBV4-3 | - | TGCGCCAGCAGCCAGACTAGACTCACAGATACGCAGTATTTT | CASSQTRLTDTQYF
- | TRBJ2-2 | TRBV4-2 | - | TGTGCCAGCAGCCAAGGGTCCCGGAACACCGGGGAGCTGTTTTTT | CASSQGSRNTGELFF
- | TRBJ2-7 | TRBV4-1 | - | TGCGCCAGCAGCCAATGGGAAGCCTACGAGCAGTACTTC | CASSQWEAYEQYF
- | TRBJ2-5 | TRBV20-1 | TRBD1 | TGCATACTTACAGGGGACGGAGAGACCCAGTACTTC | CILTGDGETQYF
- | TRBJ2-2 | TRBV4-3 | - | TGCGCCAGCAGCCAAGATCGGGGGTATTCCCCCGGGGAGCTGTTTTTT | CASSQDRGYSPGELFF
many | TRBJ2-5 | TRBV6-5 | TRBD1 | TGTGCCAGCAGTTTTCGGACAGGGGGCGGCTGGGAGACCCAGTACTTC | CASSFRTGGGWETQYF
few | TRBJ2-7 | TRBV3-1 | TRBD1 | TGTGCCAGCAGCCAAGTACCCCCGGGACAGGGAGGCTACGAGCAGTACTTC | CASSQVPPGQGGYEQYF
- | TRBJ2-7 | TRBV28 | - | TGTGCCAGCAGTTATTACCCGGACAGAACTTCCTACGAGCAGTACTTC | CASSYYPDRTSYEQYF
many | TRBJ2-1 | TRBV6-1 | - | TGTGCCGTCTCTCGAGAAGTTGGCTATGAGCAGTTCTTC | CAVSREVGYEQFF
- | TRBJ2-5 | TRBV10-3 | - | TGTGCCATTCATCCGGGAGTTGGAGAGACCCAGTACTTC | CAIHPGVGETQYF
few | TRBJ2-3 | TRBV5-4 | - | TGTGCCAGCAGCTGGGACTCAACGCAGTATTTT | CASSWDSTQYF
few | TRBJ1-6 | TRBV5-1 | - | TGCGCCAGCACCTGGACAGCCAACTCCTATAATTCACCCCTCCACTTT | CASTWTANSYNSPLHF
many | TRBJ2-7 | TRBV14 | - | TGTGCCAGCCGGGCCGAGGGGAGTGAGCAGTACTTC | CASRAEGSEQYF
- | TRBJ2-2 | TRBV12-3/TRBV12-4 | - | TGTGCCAGCAGTTTAAGTTCCAGGGGTCCGAACACCGGGGAGCTGTTTTTT | CASSLSSRGPNTGELFF